This paragraph covers one TCR beta chain sequence. What antigen it recognizes has not been identified. There are no base qualities to consult, and no much larger clone falls within one base. The source of the sample is a study of T cell responses to AZD1222 COVID-19 vaccine (dated by TCRdb to 2020 to 2023). With respect to the entire study: TCR sequencing was performed for roughly 240 trial participants, of whom about 200 were given two doses of AZD1222 and 26 were given two doses of MenACWY control vaccine. Trial participants were enrolled by age into 18-55, 56-69 and 70-plus year subgroups, with roughly 150, 30 and 60 TCR-sequenced participants respectively. General findings and caveats noted by the study authors: A significant rise in spike-specific TCR breadth and depth was observed after two AZD1222 doses relative to day 0 and relative to MenACWY recipients. The 56-69-year group was small, and its depth increase did not reach significance, likely because of low power. Participants were mostly white British, with more females than males. The authors suggested clonal diversity may have been underestimated. Conclusions about previously exposed vaccinees are limited because only 5 or 6 AZD1222 recipients were SARS-CoV-2 seropositive at baseline. Epitopes outside the regions mutated in the B.1.351 and B.1.1.7 variants were reportedly recognized by nearly half of the unique spike-specific TCRs. Because no day 14 peak-response samples were available, repertoires were characterized only after the peak T cell response. Vaccine-associated CD4 TCRs spanned the whole spike protein, with dominant responses in regions 160-218 and 743-854.

Trimming takes 5 bases from V and 6 bases from J, and the germline ends sit 13 bases apart. From cysteine to phenylalanine, the CDR3 is 13 amino acids long. This entry keeps only the CDR3 DNA: 39 bases, framed from base 1. Looking up the germline V gene yields CDR1 MDHEN and CDR2 SYDVKM. The CDR3 regions of human TCRbeta chains were analyzed by immunosequencing. As for the original processing: Repertoire TCRs were matched against a reference library of SARS-CoV-2-specific TCRs generated with the MIRA antigen-specificity platform. Breadth was defined as the fraction of unique TCRs that were SARS-CoV-2-associated, and depth was defined as the fraction of total T cells that were SARS-CoV-2-associated. Using the MIRA data, every spike-specific TCR was mapped to the spike region that the TCR reacted to and assigned to either a CD4 or a CD8 class. Log10-transformed breadth and depth values were compared by one-way ANOVA with Sidak's multiple comparisons tests. This is the immuneACCESS table as TCRdb keeps it, with only in-frame sequences that have V and J called. A part of the clones is gone; compared with another copy, unresolved V genes explain less than half, and the rest is unexplained. The DNA was the basis for D and trimming; V, J and clone size are from that table. A total of about 200,000 clones appear in this sample, just over 90% of them only once. The leading ten clones occupy nearly 3.5% of the sample.

In the paper's terms, the time point label means: about 28 days (+/-7) after the second vaccine dose. AZD1222 recipients with second doses at about 4 weeks or about 12 weeks were pooled, because spike-specific TCR depth and breadth did not differ between schedules. The vaccinee samples were drawn from two UK trials, COV001 and COV002, one of which was a single-blind randomized controlled phase 2/3 trial testing AZD1222 (ChAdOx1 nCoV-19) in healthy adults. Trial participant PBMC samples were collected at day 0 and day 28 after the second dose for TCRbeta chain sequencing. Rearrangement joined TRBV28 to TRBJ1-1; 5 matching bases give a weak D call of TRBD1. The sequence was collected from an adult who received the AZD1222 COVID-19 vaccine. The sample consisted of peripheral blood, taken 28 days after the second AZD1222 dose. CDR3 loop: CASSPPWGSEAFF. The DNA reads as follows: TGTGCCAGCAGTCCTCCATGGGGGTCTGAAGCTTTCTTT.